This T cell receptor (beta chain) was obtained from a study of identical twins. Notes on the study in general: When twins shared out-of-frame alpha sequences, those sequences had excess low generation probability.

The germline V and J ends were trimmed by 3 bases and 4 bases, with 13 bases remaining between them. This CDR3 has 14 amino acids. Germline assignment: CDR1 SGHVS and CDR2 FNYEAQ. Carrying unique molecular identifiers, the cDNA also gained a universal primer site through template switching. TCRdb re-analysed the 5' RACE reads in MiXCR, keeping a single row per CDR3 protein. The table records 600,000 to 700,000 distinct CDR3 sequences, 21% of them present only once. Points on this clonotype: Antigen specificity is unknown.

Healthy Caucasians alone served as donors. These same data were also listed under a study on T cells expressing NK-cell markers.

This sequence was found in a woman between 18 and 29 years old in good health. V gene TRBV7-6 combines with J gene TRBJ2-7; tentative D call: TRBD1 (6 bases). Sequenced material: PBMCs. The CDR3 loop reads CASSFSTGSYEQYF. The CDR3 coding sequence is TGTGCCAGCAGCTTCTCCACAGGGTCGTACGAGCAGTACTTC.